This entry features one T cell receptor (beta chain) sequence. Antigen specificity is unknown. The source of the sample is a study of PD-L1 blockade in urothelial cancer. Across the study: Prior exposure to chemotherapy in patients amounted to 0 to 3 regimens received.

Here immunoSEQ multiplex PCR was the method, and the copy in TCRdb shows in-frame clones only, minus some. The top ten hold about a sixth of the sample, which has about 51,000 clones, 75% to 90% seen once. Study-wide results and caveats: Better survival was predicted when blood TCR clonality before treatment fell below the median.

The TCR was taken from a man aged 60 to 75 with urothelial cancer. Here the sequenced sample was PBMCs, taken around atezolizumab (anti-PD-L1) treatment.

The CDR3 region has the DNA TGTGCCAGCAGTTATAGGGGCCTTAGACAGTACTATGGCTACACCTTC. Protein sequence: CASSYRGLRQYYGYTF. V gene TRBV6-5 combines with J gene TRBJ1-2; D might be TRBD1 (5 bases). Germline V gene data show CDR1 as MNHEY and CDR2 as SVGAGI. The V gene lost 3 bases and the J gene lost 3 bases, with 17 bases spanning the gap. This CDR3 is 16 amino acids long.